Below are 15 T cell receptor beta chains sequenced from a single sample in a study of T cells in women clearing cervical HPV infection. Assay used: immunoSEQ multiplex PCR; TCRdb lists only in-frame clones, some missing. The table lists fewer than 35,000 clones. Sample: blood buffy coat. The receptors originated from a woman aged 18-70 years with a cervical HPV16 infection that either progressed to CIN3+ or cleared (not recorded which).

As for this clone: The read terminates 3 residues before the CDR3 end, so the remaining end is supplied by the germline J gene. The chain recombines TRBV20-1 with TRBJ2-3, with 10 bases lining up with TRBD2. V shed 0 bases, J shed 3 bases, and the junction held 9 bases outside the gene matches. This CDR3 comprises 17 residues. CDR1 DFQATT and CDR2 SNEGSKA come from the germline V gene (reference sequence). This CDR3 reads CSARDLLAGGRTDTQYF. The sequenced CDR3 bases are TGCAGTGCTAGAGACCTTTTAGCGGGGGGCCGAACAGATACG.

With regard to this clone: Read data end 3 residues before the CDR3 end; the end is taken from the germline J gene. V usage is TRBV18 and J usage is TRBJ2-4; 7 bases align to TRBD1. CDR1 KGHSH and CDR2 LQKENI come from the germline V gene. The CDR3 loop spans 19 amino acids. The sequenced part of the CDR3 DNA is TGTGCCAGCTCACCAGTGGGACAGACAAGCGTCTTGGTCCCAGGAGGT. Amino acid sequence: CASSPVGQTSVLVPGG. The entire CDR3 protein reads CASSPVGQTSVLVPGGQYF. The variable domain in full, completed from reference TRBV18 and TRBJ2-4, reads NAGVMQNPRHLVRRRGQEARLRCSPMKGHSHVYWYRQLPEEGLKFMVYLQKENIIDESGMPKERFSAEFPKEGPSILRIQQVVRGDSAAYFCASSPVGQTSVLVPGGQYFGAGTRLSVL.

With respect to this clone: Read sequence stops 3 residues before the CDR3 end, and the germline J gene provides the missing end. The chain has TRBV18 and TRBJ1-1, with TRBD1 matching 7 bases. The CDR3 has 15 residues. In germline, CDR1 is KGHSH, CDR2 LQKENI. The part of the CDR3 DNA that was read is TGTGCCAGCTCACCCTTGACAGGGAGCCTGATAGAA. Its translation is CASSPLTGSLIE. The complete CDR3 reads CASSPLTGSLIEAFF.

Note on this clone: Read sequence stops 3 residues before the CDR3 end, and the germline J gene provides the missing end. The chain joins TRBV18 to TRBJ1-2; D uncertain. This CDR3 contains 15 residues. CDR1 and CDR2 from the germline V gene are KGHSH and LQKENI. CDR3 DNA, as far as it was read: TGTGCCAGCTCACCGACTAGCGGGAGCCCAGATACC. This gives the protein CASSPTSGSPDT. The full CDR3 sequence reads CASSPTSGSPDTYTF.

Comment on this clone: At one end, the junction sequence differs from germline, possibly due to a read error. Read sequence stops 3 residues before the CDR3 end, and the germline J gene provides the missing end. Additional DNA sequences in this sample encode the identical CDR3. The chain has TRBV30 and TRBJ1-3, with D perhaps matching TRBD1 (6 bases). This CDR3 contains 13 residues. CDR1 and CDR2 (germline): GTSNPN, SVGIG (reference sequence). This chain's CDR3 is CAWRPTGGNTIYF. CDR3 bases read: TGTGCCTGGAGACCGACAGGAGGAAACACG.

With respect to this clone: Read data end 3 residues before the CDR3 end; the end is taken from the germline J gene. The chain couples TRBV7-2 to TRBJ1-1; TRBD1 matches 7 bases. V shed 3 bases, J shed 1 base, and the junction held 2 bases outside the gene matches. This CDR3 is built from 14 residues. Germline values: CDR1 SGHTA, CDR2 FQGNSA. Incomplete CDR3 DNA: TGTGCCAGCAGCTTGGACAGGCGGAACACTGAA. It specifies CASSLDRRNTE. The entire CDR3 is CASSLDRRNTEAFF.

Regarding this clone: At one of its ends the junction is not consistent with the germline gene, which may arise from a read error. The read terminates 3 residues ahead of where the CDR3 ends, so the germline J gene completes it. This specimen includes other DNA sequences encoding the same CDR3. The J gene is TRBJ1-3, the V gene TRBV19; D perhaps matches TRBD1 (6 bases). This CDR3 has 18 amino acids. In germline, CDR1 is LNHDA, CDR2 SQIVND (reference sequence). CDR3 residues: CASSPYAQQGHSGNTIYF. The covered CDR3 bases are TGTGCCAGTAGTCCCTACGCTCAACAGGGACACTCTGGAAACACG. Filled out from reference TRBV19 and TRBJ1-3, the complete variable domain reads DGGITQSPKYLFRKEGQNVTLSCEQNLNHDAMYWYRQDPGQGLRLIYYSQIVNDFQKGDIAEGYSVSREKKESFPLTVTSAQKNPTAFYLCASSPYAQQGHSGNTIYFGEGSWLTVV.

Details on this clone: The read finishes 3 residues shy of the CDR3 end, and the germline J gene is used to complete it. The rearrangement joins TRBV20-1 to TRBJ1-1; D is ambiguous. V lost 5 bases and J lost 1, with 8 bases in between. The length of the CDR3 is 12 residues. The germline V gene encodes CDR1 DFQATT and CDR2 SNEGSKA (reference sequence). CDR3 sequence reads: CSAVRGNTEAFF. The sequenced part of the CDR3 DNA is TGCAGTGCTGTCCGGGGGAACACTGAA.

A note on this clone: The read falls 3 residues short of the CDR3 end, and the missing part is taken from the germline J gene. V and J are TRBV19 and TRBJ1-2; 8 bases match TRBD1. Germline CDR1 is LNHDA and CDR2 is SQIVND (reference sequence). The CDR3 length is 13 residues. The sequenced part of the CDR3 DNA is TGTGCCAGTAGTATACCAGGGGGCTACGAC. Translation: CASSIPGGYD. The full CDR3 protein is CASSIPGGYDYTF.

Note on this clone: Read sequence stops 3 residues before the CDR3 end, and the germline J gene provides the missing end. J is TRBJ1-2 and V is TRBV19, with D perhaps TRBD1 (6 bases). This CDR3 has 15 amino acids. Per germline, CDR1 LNHDA and CDR2 SQIVND (reference sequence). The sequenced part of the CDR3 DNA is TGTGCCAGTAGTGCACTAGCGGGGGGGCCTACTGAC. Its translation is CASSALAGGPTD. The whole CDR3 sequence is CASSALAGGPTDYTF.

The sequenced CDR3 bases are TGTGCCAGCTCACCAGGGACAGGGGCGGACGAG. Translating gives CASSPGTGADE. The entire CDR3 protein reads CASSPGTGADEQYF. The V and J genes are TRBV18 and TRBJ2-7; 10 bases are a match to TRBD1. From the germline J gene comes the end of the CDR3, since the read stops 3 residues before it. The ends lost 2 bases at V and 5 bases at J; junction bases unmatched: 3. The CDR3 covers 14 residues. Germline V gives CDR1 KGHSH, CDR2 LQKENI.

Concerning this clone itself: A read error may produce the germline difference seen at one junction end. Read coverage stops 3 residues before the CDR3 terminus; the germline J gene supplies the remainder. The chain carries TRBV4-2 and TRBJ1-4; D is ambiguous. CDR1 is LGHNA and CDR2 is YNFKEQ in the germline V gene. The CDR3 sequence is 14 residues long. The CDR3 protein is CASSQVGAVEKLFF. The DNA read from the CDR3 is TGCGCCAGCAGCCAAGTGGGCGCAGTTGAAAAA.

On this clone itself: The read finishes 3 residues shy of the CDR3 end, and the germline J gene is used to complete it. The chain couples TRBV20-1 to TRBJ2-4; TRBD1 aligns across 9 bases. Germline CDR1 and CDR2: DFQATT and SNEGSKA (reference sequence). The CDR3 spans 13 residues. The CDR3 here is CSASPGQGETQYF. The covered CDR3 bases are TGCAGTGCTAGTCCGGGACAGGGAGAGACT.

The CDR3 bases that were read are TGTGCCAGCAAGTTAACTAGCGGGGGGCCGGGGGATGAG. This translates into CASKLTSGGPGDE. The full CDR3 protein reads CASKLTSGGPGDEQFF. The chain is built from TRBV2 and TRBJ2-1; 12 bases match TRBD2. Read data end 3 residues before the CDR3 end; the end is taken from the germline J gene. CDR3 length: 16 residues. J lost 8 bases, V lost 7 bases, and 12 bases had no gene match. Germline CDR1 and CDR2: SNHLY and FYNNEI.

As regards this clone: The read stops 3 residues short of the end of the CDR3; the missing end is completed from the germline J gene. The chain is built from TRBV19 and TRBJ1-2; maybe TRBD1 (6 bases). The CDR3 contains 13 residues. CDR1 and CDR2 (germline): LNHDA, SQIVND (reference sequence). The CDR3 region is CASSIGDINTYTF. Partial CDR3 DNA: TGTGCCAGTAGTATTGGGGACATTAATACC.